This T cell receptor (beta chain) was profiled in a study of long-term antiretroviral therapy in people with HIV. Study context: Collection dates of the earliest samples fall about a decade before the 2015 immediate-ART recommendation.

CDR1 and CDR2 (germline): LNHDA, SQIVND (reference sequence). The germline V and J ends were trimmed by 0 bases and 2 bases, with 5 bases remaining between them. The CDR3 spans 14 residues. Overall study findings and caveats: Blood specimens, gathered between the mid-2000s and the late 2010s, were possibly obtained under older ART regimens. HIV repertoires had narrower CDR3 length ranges than controls.

Sequencing relied on immunoSEQ assay v3.0, run at survey level. Only in-frame clones appear in the TCRdb table, and some are missing; sequencing was by immunoSEQ multiplex PCR. Of more than 25,000 clones listed, 85% to 95% are singletons. Per donor, a minimum of one pre-ART and a minimum of two post-ART PBMC samples were available. As to this clone: No antigen is known for it.

The sequenced sample was unsorted PBMCs, obtained almost 6.7 years after starting antiretroviral therapy. The sequence came from a woman aged 35 to 49 with HIV. This rearrangement joins TRBV19 to TRBJ2-1; no reliable D call. The CDR3 DNA follows: TGTGCCAGTAGTATAGAGAGTCCCTACAATGAGCAGTTCTTC. The encoded protein is CASSIESPYNEQFF.